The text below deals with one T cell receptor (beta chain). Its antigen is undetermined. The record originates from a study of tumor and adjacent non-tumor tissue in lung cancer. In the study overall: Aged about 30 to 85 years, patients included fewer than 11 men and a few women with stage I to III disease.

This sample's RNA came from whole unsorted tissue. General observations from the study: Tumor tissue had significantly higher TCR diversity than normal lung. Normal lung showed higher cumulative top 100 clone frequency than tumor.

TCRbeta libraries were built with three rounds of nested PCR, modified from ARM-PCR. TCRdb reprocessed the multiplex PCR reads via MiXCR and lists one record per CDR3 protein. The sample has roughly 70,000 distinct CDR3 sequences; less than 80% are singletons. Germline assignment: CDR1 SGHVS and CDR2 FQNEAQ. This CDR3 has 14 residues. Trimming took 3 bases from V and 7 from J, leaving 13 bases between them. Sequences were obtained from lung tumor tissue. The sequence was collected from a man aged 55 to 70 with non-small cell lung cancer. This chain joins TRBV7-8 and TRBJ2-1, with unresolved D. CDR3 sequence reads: CASSFSDPRNEQFF. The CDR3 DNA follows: TGTGCCAGCAGCTTTTCGGACCCGAGGAATGAGCAGTTCTTC.